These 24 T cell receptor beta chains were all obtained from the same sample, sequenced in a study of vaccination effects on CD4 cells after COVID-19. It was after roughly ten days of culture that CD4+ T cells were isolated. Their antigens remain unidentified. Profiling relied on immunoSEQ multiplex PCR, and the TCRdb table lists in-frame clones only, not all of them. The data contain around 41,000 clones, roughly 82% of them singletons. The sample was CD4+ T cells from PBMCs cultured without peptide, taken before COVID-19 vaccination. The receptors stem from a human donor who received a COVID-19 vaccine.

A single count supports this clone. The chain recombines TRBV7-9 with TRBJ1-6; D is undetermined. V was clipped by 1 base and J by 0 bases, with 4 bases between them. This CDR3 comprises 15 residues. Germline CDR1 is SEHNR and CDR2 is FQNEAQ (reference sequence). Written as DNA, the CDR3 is TGTGCCAGCAGCTTAGGTAGCTCCTATAATTCACCCCTCCACTTT. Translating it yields CASSLGSSYNSPLHF.

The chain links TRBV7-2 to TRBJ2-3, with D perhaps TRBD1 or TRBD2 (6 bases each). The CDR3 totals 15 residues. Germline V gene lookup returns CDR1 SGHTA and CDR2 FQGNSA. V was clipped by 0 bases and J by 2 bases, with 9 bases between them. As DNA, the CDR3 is TGTGCCAGCAGCTTAGCGGGGGGCCCCACAGATACGCAGTATTTT. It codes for CASSLAGGPTDTQYF.

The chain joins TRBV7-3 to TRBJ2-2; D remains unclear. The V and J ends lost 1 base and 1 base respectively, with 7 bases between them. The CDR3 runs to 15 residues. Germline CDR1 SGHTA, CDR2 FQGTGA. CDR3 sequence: CASSLIAGNTGELFF. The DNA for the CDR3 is TGTGCCAGCAGCTTAATCGCAGGGAACACCGGGGAGCTGTTTTTT.

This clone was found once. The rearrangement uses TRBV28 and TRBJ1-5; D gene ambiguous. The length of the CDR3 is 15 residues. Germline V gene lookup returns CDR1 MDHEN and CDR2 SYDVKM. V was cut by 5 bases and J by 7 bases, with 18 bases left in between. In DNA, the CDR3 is TGTGCCAGCAGTCCGGTGAGAGGGCTGGAACAGCCCCAGCATTTT. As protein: CASSPVRGLEQPQHF.

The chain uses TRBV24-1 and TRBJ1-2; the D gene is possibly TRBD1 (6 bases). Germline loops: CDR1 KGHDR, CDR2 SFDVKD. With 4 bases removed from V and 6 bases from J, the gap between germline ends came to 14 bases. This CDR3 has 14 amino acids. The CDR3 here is CATSDPNRVDGYTF. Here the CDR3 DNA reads TGTGCCACCAGTGACCCGAACAGGGTGGATGGCTACACCTTC.

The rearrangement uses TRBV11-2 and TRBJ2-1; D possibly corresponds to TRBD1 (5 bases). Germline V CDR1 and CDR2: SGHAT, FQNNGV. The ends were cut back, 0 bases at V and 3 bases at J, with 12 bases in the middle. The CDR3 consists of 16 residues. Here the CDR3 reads CASSLDATAIYNEQFF. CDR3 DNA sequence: TGTGCCAGCAGCTTAGATGCGACAGCTATCTACAATGAGCAGTTCTTC.

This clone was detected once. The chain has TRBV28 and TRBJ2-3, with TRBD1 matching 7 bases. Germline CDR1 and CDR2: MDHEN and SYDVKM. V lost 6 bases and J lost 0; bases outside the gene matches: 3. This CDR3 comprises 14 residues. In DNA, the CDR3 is TGTGCCAGCAGACGGGACAGAAGCACAGATACGCAGTATTTT. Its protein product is CASRRDRSTDTQYF.

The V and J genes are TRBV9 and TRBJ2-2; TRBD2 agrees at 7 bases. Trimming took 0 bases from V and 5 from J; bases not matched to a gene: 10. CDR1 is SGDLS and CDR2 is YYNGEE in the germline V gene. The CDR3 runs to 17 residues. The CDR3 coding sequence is TGTGCCAGCAGCGTAGGGCCAGGGCTAGCGGTGACCGGGGAGCTGTTTTTT. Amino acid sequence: CASSVGPGLAVTGELFF.

CDR3 bases: TGTGCCAGCAGACCCCTGGGACTAGCGGGGGGCGAAGGGGCCAACGTCCTGACTTTC. Its protein product is CASRPLGLAGGEGANVLTF. The chain links TRBV7-3 to TRBJ2-6; 15 bases fit TRBD2. The CDR3 extends over 19 amino acids. The V gene's germline CDR1 is SGHTA and CDR2 FQGTGA. The V and J ends lost 6 bases and 4 bases, in that order; junction bases with no gene match: 10. Supplemented by reference TRBV7-3 and TRBJ2-6, the full variable domain reads GAGVSQTPSNKVTEKGKYVELRCDPISGHTALYWYRQSLGQGPEFLIYFQGTGAADDSGLPNDRFFAVRPEGSVSTLKIQRTERGDSAVYLCASRPLGLAGGEGANVLTFGAGSRLTVL.

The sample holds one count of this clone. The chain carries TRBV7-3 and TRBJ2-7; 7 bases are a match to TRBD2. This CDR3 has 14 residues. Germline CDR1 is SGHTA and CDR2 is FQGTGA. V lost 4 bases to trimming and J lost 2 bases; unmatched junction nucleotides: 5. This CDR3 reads CASSSPGLPYEQYV. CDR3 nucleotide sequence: TGTGCCAGCAGCTCTCCGGGACTACCCTACGAGCAGTACGTC.

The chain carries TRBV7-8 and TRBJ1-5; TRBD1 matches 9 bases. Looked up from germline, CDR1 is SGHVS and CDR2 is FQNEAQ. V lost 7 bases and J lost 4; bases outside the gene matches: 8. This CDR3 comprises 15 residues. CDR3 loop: CASTKTGGPNQPQHF. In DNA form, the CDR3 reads TGTGCCAGCACAAAAACAGGGGGCCCGAATCAGCCCCAGCATTTT.

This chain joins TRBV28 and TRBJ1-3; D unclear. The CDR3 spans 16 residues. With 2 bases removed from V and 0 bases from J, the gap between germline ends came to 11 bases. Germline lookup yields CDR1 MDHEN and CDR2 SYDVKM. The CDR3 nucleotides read TGTGCCAGCAGTTTAATTAGCGCAGGCTCTGGAAACACCATATATTTT. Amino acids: CASSLISAGSGNTIYF.

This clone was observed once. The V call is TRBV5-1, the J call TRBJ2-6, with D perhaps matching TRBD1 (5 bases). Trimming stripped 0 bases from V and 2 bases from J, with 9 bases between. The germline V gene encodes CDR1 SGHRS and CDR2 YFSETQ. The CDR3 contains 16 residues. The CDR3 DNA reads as TGCGCCAGCAGCTTGGCAGGGCCAACTGGGGCCAACGTCCTGACTTTC. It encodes CASSLAGPTGANVLTF. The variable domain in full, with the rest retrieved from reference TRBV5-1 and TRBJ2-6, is KAGVTQTPRYLIKTRGQQVTLSCSPISGHRSVSWYQQTPGQGLQFLFEYFSETQRNKGNFPGRFSGRQFSNSRSEMNVSTLELGDSALYLCASSLAGPTGANVLTFGAGSRLTVL.

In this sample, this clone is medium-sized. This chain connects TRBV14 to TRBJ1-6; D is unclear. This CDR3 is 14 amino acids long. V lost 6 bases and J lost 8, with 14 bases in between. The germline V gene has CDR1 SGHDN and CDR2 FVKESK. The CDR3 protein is CASSPTLAHSPLHF. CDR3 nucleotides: TGTGCCAGCAGTCCGACCCTGGCCCATTCACCCCTCCACTTT.

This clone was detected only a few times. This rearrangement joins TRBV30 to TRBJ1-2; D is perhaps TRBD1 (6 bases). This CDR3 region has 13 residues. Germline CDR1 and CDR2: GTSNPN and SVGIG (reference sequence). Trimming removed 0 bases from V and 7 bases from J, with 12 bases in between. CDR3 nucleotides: TGTGCCTGGAGTGTACGCGGGGGGCTTGGCTACACCTTC. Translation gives CAWSVRGGLGYTF.

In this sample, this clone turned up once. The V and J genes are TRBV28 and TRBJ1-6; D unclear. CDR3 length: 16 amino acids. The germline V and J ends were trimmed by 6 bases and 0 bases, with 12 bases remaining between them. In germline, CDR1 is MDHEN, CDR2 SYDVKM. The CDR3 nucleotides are TGTGCCAGCAGCCCCGCGAGAAGCTCCTATAATTCACCCCTCCACTTT. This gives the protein CASSPARSSYNSPLHF.

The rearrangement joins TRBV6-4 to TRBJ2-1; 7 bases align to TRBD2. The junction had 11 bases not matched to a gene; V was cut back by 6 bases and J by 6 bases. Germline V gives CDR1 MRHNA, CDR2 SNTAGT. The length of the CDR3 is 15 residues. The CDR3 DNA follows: TGTGCCAGCAGCCGGTGGGAGGGAAAGAGCAATGAGCAGTTCTTC. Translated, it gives CASSRWEGKSNEQFF.

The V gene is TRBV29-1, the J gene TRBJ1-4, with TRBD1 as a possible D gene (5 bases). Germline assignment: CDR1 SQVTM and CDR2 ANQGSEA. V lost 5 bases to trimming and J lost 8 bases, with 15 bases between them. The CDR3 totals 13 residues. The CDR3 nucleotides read TGCAGCGTTCAGGGACCCATGAGGGAAAAACTGTTTTTT. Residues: CSVQGPMREKLFF.

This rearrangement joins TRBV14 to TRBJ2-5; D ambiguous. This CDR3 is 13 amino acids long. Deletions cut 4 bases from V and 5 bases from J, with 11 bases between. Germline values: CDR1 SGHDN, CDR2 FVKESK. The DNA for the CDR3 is TGTGCCAGCAGCCGGGGTCTGTTGGAGACCCAGTACTTC. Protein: CASSRGLLETQYF.

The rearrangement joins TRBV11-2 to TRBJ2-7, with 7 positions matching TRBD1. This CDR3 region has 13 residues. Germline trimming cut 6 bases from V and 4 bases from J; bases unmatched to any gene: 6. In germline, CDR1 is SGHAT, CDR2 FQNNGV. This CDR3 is CASRLGTVYEQYV. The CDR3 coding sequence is TGTGCCAGCAGACTAGGGACAGTTTACGAGCAGTACGTC.

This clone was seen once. In DNA form, the CDR3 reads TGTGCCAGCAGCTTCGGGGCTAGCGGGGTCCAAGAGACCCAGTACTTC. Amino acids: CASSFGASGVQETQYF. The rearrangement links TRBV7-9 to TRBJ2-5; the match to TRBD2 covers 9 bases. The CDR3 covers 16 residues. Germline CDR1 is SEHNR and CDR2 is FQNEAQ (reference sequence). V dropped 3 bases and J dropped 1; count of bases not matched to a gene: 6.

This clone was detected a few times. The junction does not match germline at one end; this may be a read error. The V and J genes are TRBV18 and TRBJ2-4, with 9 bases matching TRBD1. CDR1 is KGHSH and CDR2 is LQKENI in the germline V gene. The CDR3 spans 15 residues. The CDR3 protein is CASSTPDRGKNIQYF. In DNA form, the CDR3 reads TGTGCCAGCTCAACACCGGACAGGGGCAAAAACATTCAGTACTTC.

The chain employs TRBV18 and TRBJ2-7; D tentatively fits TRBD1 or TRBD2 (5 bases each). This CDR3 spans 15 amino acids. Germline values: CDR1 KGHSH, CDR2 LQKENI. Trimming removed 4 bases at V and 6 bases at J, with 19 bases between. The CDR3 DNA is TGTGCCAGCTCACTATATCGAGAGGGGATCGGCGAGCAGTACGTC. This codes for CASSLYREGIGEQYV.

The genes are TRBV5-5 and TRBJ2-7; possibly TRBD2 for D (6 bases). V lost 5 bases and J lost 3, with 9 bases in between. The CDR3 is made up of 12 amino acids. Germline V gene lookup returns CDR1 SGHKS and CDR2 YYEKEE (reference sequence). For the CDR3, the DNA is TGTGCCAGCAGTGGGACTTTCTACGAGCAGTACGTC. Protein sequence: CASSGTFYEQYV.